A selection of T cell receptor beta chains follows, all from one sample in a study of T-cell reconstitution after alpha-beta-depleted transplantation in children. A single record per CDR3 protein comes from TCRdb applying MiXCR to the PCR reads. Found here are fewer than 400,000 distinct CDR3 sequences, around 25% of them singletons; the top ten hold approximately 11%. This specimen was PBMCs, mostly from graft donor cells, taken 180 days after TCRalphabeta/CD19-depleted stem cell transplant. These receptors all stem from a male patient between 10 and 17 years old who had a stem cell transplant for acute lymphoblastic leukemia, so the T cells may come from the graft donor. The CDR3 runs from the conserved cysteine through the conserved F or W. The D gene is left open where the match is weak. The size entry is marked missing in some rows and otherwise reads once, few, many or a size class.

d_gene,j_gene,abundance,v_gene,CDR3aa,CDR3nt
-,TRBJ2-7,many,TRBV12-3/TRBV12-4,CASSFRGSYEQYF,TGTGCCAGCAGTTTTAGAGGGTCCTACGAGCAGTACTTC
TRBD1,TRBJ2-1,-,TRBV5-5,CASSPAPGQTYNEQFF,TGTGCCAGCAGCCCGGCTCCGGGACAGACCTACAATGAGCAGTTCTTC
-,TRBJ1-2,few,TRBV29-1,CVVSANYGYTF,TGCGTCGTGTCGGCTAACTATGGCTACACCTTC
-,TRBJ1-3,few,TRBV27,CASSPDSGNTIYF,TGTGCCAGCAGTCCAGACTCTGGAAACACCATATATTTT
-,TRBJ1-6,-,TRBV6-5,CASSFVGSGESPLHF,TGTGCCAGCAGTTTCGTCGGATCAGGGGAGTCACCCCTCCACTTT
-,TRBJ2-7,few,TRBV7-2,CASSSRGRGDGAYEQYF,TGTGCCAGCAGCTCAAGAGGTCGCGGGGACGGGGCCTACGAGCAGTACTTC
TRBD1,TRBJ2-4,few,TRBV9,CASSSYLQGAKNIQYF,TGTGCCAGCAGCAGCTACCTACAGGGGGCCAAAAACATTCAGTACTTC
-,TRBJ2-7,-,TRBV19,CASKIWADSSYEQYF,TGTGCCAGTAAAATATGGGCTGACAGCTCCTACGAGCAGTACTTC
TRBD1,TRBJ2-7,-,TRBV5-1,CASSFGPHRGSRDEQYF,TGCGCCAGCAGCTTTGGTCCCCACAGGGGGTCGCGGGACGAGCAGTACTTC
TRBD2,TRBJ2-1,few,TRBV7-3,CASSTNTRLLAGTYNEQFF,TGTGCCAGCAGCACTAATACCCGCTTACTAGCGGGCACCTACAATGAGCAGTTCTTC